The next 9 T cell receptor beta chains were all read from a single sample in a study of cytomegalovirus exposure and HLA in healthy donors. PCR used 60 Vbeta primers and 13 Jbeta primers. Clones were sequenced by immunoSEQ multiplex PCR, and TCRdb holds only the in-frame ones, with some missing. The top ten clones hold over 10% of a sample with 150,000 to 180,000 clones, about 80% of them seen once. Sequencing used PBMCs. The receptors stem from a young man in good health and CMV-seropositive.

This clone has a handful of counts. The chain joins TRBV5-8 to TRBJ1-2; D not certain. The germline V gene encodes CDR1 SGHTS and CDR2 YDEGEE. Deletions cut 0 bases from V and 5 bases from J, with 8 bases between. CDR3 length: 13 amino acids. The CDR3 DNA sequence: TGTGCCAGCAGCTTGGTGGAGGTGTATGGCTACACCTTC. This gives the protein CASSLVEVYGYTF.

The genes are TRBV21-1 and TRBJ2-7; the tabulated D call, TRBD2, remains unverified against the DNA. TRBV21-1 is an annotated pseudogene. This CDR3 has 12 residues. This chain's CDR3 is CASSRLGSVQYF. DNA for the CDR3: TGTGCCAGCAGCAGACTAGGAAGCGTTCAGTACTTC.

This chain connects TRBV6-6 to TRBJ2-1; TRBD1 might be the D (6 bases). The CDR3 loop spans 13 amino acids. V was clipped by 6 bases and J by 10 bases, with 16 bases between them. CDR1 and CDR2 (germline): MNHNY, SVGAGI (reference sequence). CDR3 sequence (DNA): TGTGCCAGCAGGGCCTCAGGGGCGGGCGAGCAGTTCTTC. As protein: CASRASGAGEQFF.

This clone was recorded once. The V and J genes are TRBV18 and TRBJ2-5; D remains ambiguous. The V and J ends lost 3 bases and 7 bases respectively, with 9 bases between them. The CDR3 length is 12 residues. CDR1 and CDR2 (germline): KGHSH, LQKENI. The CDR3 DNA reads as TGTGCCAGCTCACCGCGGCATGGGACCCAGTACTTC. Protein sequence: CASSPRHGTQYF.

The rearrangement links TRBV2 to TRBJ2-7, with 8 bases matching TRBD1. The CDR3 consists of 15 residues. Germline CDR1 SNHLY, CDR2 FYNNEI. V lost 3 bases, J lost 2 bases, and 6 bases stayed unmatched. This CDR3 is CASSDGGQATYEQYF. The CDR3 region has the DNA TGTGCCAGCAGTGATGGGGGACAGGCTACCTACGAGCAGTACTTC.

Here the CDR3 reads CASTNGLGGVYSNQPQHF. The CDR3 bases are TGTGCCAGTACCAACGGACTGGGGGGGGTATATAGCAATCAGCCCCAGCATTTT. This rearrangement joins TRBV19 to TRBJ1-5; possible D gene TRBD1, 5 bases. The germline V and J ends were trimmed by 7 bases and 0 bases, with 22 bases remaining between them. The CDR3 totals 18 residues. Germline V lookup: CDR1 LNHDA, CDR2 SQIVND (reference sequence).

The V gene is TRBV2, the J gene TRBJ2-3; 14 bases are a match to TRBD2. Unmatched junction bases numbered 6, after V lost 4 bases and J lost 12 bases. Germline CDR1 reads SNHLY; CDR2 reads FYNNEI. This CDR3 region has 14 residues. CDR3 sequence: CASSGGTSGSIQYF. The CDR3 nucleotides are TGTGCCAGCAGTGGAGGGACTAGCGGGAGTATACAGTATTTT.

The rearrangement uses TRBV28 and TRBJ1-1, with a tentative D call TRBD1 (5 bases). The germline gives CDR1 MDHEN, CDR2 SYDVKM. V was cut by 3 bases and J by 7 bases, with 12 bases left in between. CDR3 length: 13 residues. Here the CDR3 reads CASSLPGGFEAFF. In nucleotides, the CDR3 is TGTGCCAGCAGTTTGCCGGGGGGTTTTGAAGCTTTCTTT.

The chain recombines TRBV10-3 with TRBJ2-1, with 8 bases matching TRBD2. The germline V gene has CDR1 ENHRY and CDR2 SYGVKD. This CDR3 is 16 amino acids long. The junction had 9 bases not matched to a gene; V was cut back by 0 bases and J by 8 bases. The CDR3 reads CAISESPGGMVDEQFF. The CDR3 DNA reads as TGTGCCATCAGTGAGTCACCGGGAGGGATGGTGGATGAGCAGTTCTTC.